This entry lists 17 T cell receptor beta chains sequenced from one sample in a study of T cells in narcolepsy. Some clones are missing from TCRdb's copy, which holds only in-frame ones; the method was immunoSEQ multiplex PCR. The sample consists of tens of thousands of clones, 65% to 90% of them appearing once. The sample consisted of memory (CD45RA-) CD4+ T cells from blood. Source of these receptors: a human donor in good health.

The chain combines TRBV7-2 with TRBJ2-1; D uncertain. This CDR3 is built from 15 residues. In germline, CDR1 is SGHTA, CDR2 FQGNSA. Trimming removed 3 bases from V and 3 bases from J, with 12 bases in between. DNA for the CDR3: TGTGCCAGCAGCTTCGGGTCTAAGTTCTACAATGAGCAGTTCTTC. Protein sequence: CASSFGSKFYNEQFF.

This rearrangement joins TRBV10-3 to TRBJ2-1; TRBD1 might be the D (5 bases). V lost 8 bases and J lost 0, with 17 bases in between. There are 16 residues in the CDR3. Germline V gives CDR1 ENHRY, CDR2 SYGVKD. CDR3: CAIRRMGPGSYNEQFF. The CDR3 DNA sequence: TGTGCCATCCGGCGTATGGGGCCGGGCTCCTACAATGAGCAGTTCTTC.

Sample share makes this clone medium-sized. The V call is TRBV28, the J call TRBJ1-5; TRBD1 matches 10 bases. With V trimmed by 8 bases and J by 7 bases, 14 bases remained unmatched. Germline V gene data show CDR1 as MDHEN and CDR2 as SYDVKM. The CDR3 covers 16 residues. DNA for the CDR3: TGTGCCAGCGGCTTCGGGGACAGGGGCCGCTCCCAGCCCCAGCATTTT. Encoded protein: CASGFGDRGRSQPQHF.

The chain carries TRBV11-3 and TRBJ1-1; possible D gene TRBD1, 5 bases. Trimming removed 5 bases from V and 0 bases from J, with 10 bases in between. Per the germline V gene, CDR1 is SGHNT and CDR2 is YENEEA. There are 14 residues in the CDR3. As DNA, the CDR3 is TGTGCCAGCAGCCCCCCGGGACTGAACACTGAAGCTTTCTTT. Protein: CASSPPGLNTEAFF.

As to this clone: This same CDR3 is encoded by further DNA sequences in the sample. The chain joins TRBV18 to TRBJ1-5, with 8 bases fitting TRBD1. After removal of 4 bases from V and 5 bases from J, the junction contained 4 bases not matched to a gene. This CDR3 is 14 amino acids long. Germline loops: CDR1 KGHSH, CDR2 LQKENI. CDR3 region: CASSLTGGDQPQHF. DNA of the CDR3: TGTGCCAGCTCACTTACAGGGGGGGATCAGCCCCAGCATTTT. The whole variable domain, remainder taken from reference TRBV18 and TRBJ1-5, is NAGVMQNPRHLVRRRGQEARLRCSPMKGHSHVYWYRQLPEEGLKFMVYLQKENIIDESGMPKERFSAEFPKEGPSILRIQQVVRGDSAAYFCASSLTGGDQPQHFGDGTRLSIL.

This chain joins TRBV14 and TRBJ2-3; 7 bases match TRBD1. The CDR3 runs 14 residues. The V segment lost 4 bases and the J segment 4 bases; nucleotides outside the gene matches: 5. The germline CDR1 and CDR2 sequences are SGHDN and FVKESK. CDR3 sequence: CASSRDRVPDTQYF. CDR3 nucleotides: TGTGCCAGCAGCCGTGACAGGGTCCCAGATACGCAGTATTTT.

The chain recombines TRBV4-3 with TRBJ1-6; tentative D call: TRBD1 (6 bases). V gave up 2 bases and J gave up 5 bases, with 13 bases separating them. The germline V gene encodes CDR1 LGHNA and CDR2 YSLEER. CDR3 length: 16 residues. DNA of the CDR3: TGCGCCAGCAGCCAATCCCCGACAGGAAATAATTCACCCCTCCACTTT. It yields the protein CASSQSPTGNNSPLHF.

The rearrangement uses TRBV27 and TRBJ2-5, with a tentative D call TRBD1 (5 bases). The CDR3 consists of 14 residues. Germline V CDR1 and CDR2: MNHEY, SMNVEV (reference sequence). V lost 2 bases and J 1 base, leaving 8 bases between the germline ends. CDR3 sequence: CASSLSRAQETQYF. For the CDR3, the DNA is TGTGCCAGCAGTTTAAGCAGGGCCCAAGAGACCCAGTACTTC.

CDR3 amino acids: CASSERRDRYWDEQFF. The CDR3 DNA follows: TGTGCCAGCAGTGAACGACGGGACAGGTACTGGGATGAGCAGTTCTTC. This rearrangement joins TRBV6-1 to TRBJ2-1; 8 bases fit TRBD1. Trimming at V came to 2 bases and at J to 8 bases, leaving 11 bases not matched to a gene. The CDR3 is 16 amino acids. Germline values: CDR1 MNHNS, CDR2 SASEGT.

The genes are TRBV6-5 and TRBJ2-2; no firm D call. V was shortened by 4 bases and J by 6 bases, with 18 bases between the two germline ends. The germline V gene has CDR1 MNHEY and CDR2 SVGAGI. The CDR3 loop spans 16 amino acids. CDR3 amino acids: CASSSVGFGFPGELFF. CDR3 DNA sequence: TGTGCCAGCAGTTCCGTGGGGTTTGGATTTCCCGGGGAGCTGTTTTTT.

The gene calls are TRBV11-2 and TRBJ2-1; no clear D. CDR3 length: 12 amino acids. With 0 bases removed from V and 9 bases from J, the gap between germline ends came to 6 bases. The germline CDR1 and CDR2 sequences are SGHAT and FQNNGV. The CDR3 is CASSLDRFEQFF. CDR3 nucleotides: TGTGCCAGCAGCTTAGATCGGTTTGAGCAGTTCTTC.

V and J are TRBV5-4 and TRBJ2-5, with D perhaps matching TRBD2 (5 bases). Germline CDR1 and CDR2: SGHNT and YYREEE (reference sequence). CDR3 length: 15 residues. Trimming removed 0 bases from V and 1 base from J, with 10 bases in between. The CDR3 DNA sequence: TGTGCCAGCAGCTTGGTAGTAGCGATCCAAGAGACCCAGTACTTC. Protein: CASSLVVAIQETQYF.

This chain joins TRBV18 and TRBJ1-1, with TRBD1 matching over 7 bases. Germline V lookup: CDR1 KGHSH, CDR2 LQKENI. With 2 bases clipped from V and 3 bases from J, the junction kept 0 bases outside the gene matches. This CDR3 spans 13 amino acids. This CDR3 is CASSPGTDTEAFF. In DNA form, the CDR3 reads TGTGCCAGCTCACCAGGGACAGACACTGAAGCTTTCTTT.

This chain links TRBV5-4 with TRBJ1-5, with no clear D. Germline CDR1 and CDR2: SGHNT and YYREEE (reference sequence). CDR3 size: 13 residues. Trimming cost V 2 bases and J 6 bases, with 9 bases left between them. The CDR3 DNA reads TGTGCCAGCAGCTTTACATTAGGTCAGCCCCAGCATTTT. It specifies CASSFTLGQPQHF.

CDR3 region: CASSLALTEVDTQYF. The CDR3 DNA reads TGTGCCAGCAGCTTAGCCCTGACGGAGGTGGATACGCAGTATTTT. J is TRBJ2-3 and V is TRBV7-9, with D possibly being TRBD2 (5 bases). V lost 0 bases and J 6 bases, leaving 13 bases between the germline ends. The CDR3 is 15 amino acids. From germline, CDR1 is SEHNR and CDR2 FQNEAQ (reference sequence).

V gene TRBV10-3 combines with J gene TRBJ2-5, with 7 bases lining up with TRBD1. V shed 4 bases, J shed 5 bases, and the junction held 16 bases outside the gene matches. Germline-derived CDR1 and CDR2 are ENHRY and SYGVKD. The CDR3 sequence is 17 residues long. The CDR3 protein is CAISVRPSGTAGETQYF. CDR3 in DNA: TGTGCCATCAGTGTCCGTCCTTCTGGGACAGCAGGGGAGACCCAGTACTTC.

The V and J genes are TRBV12-5 and TRBJ2-2; unclear D gene. Germline V gene lookup returns CDR1 LGHNT and CDR2 FRNRAP. Trimming stripped 6 bases from V and 6 bases from J, with 8 bases between. The CDR3 consists of 12 residues. For the CDR3, the DNA is TGTGCTAGTGGCGCACTGGCCGGGGAGCTGTTTTTT. Translating it yields CASGALAGELFF.